The 4 T cell receptor beta chains below were found in one sample sequenced in a study of blood T cell repertoires in COVID-19. Assay: immunoSEQ multiplex PCR; the TCRdb copy retains only in-frame clones and omits some. Of approximately 350,000 clones in the sample, 75% to 90% were seen once. The specimen sequenced was PBMCs or T cells enriched from blood (not recorded which). The origin of the receptors is a woman aged 50 to 60 who had recovered from COVID-19.

The chain employs TRBV4-3 and TRBJ2-1; 13 nucleotides agree with TRBD2. The germline V gene encodes CDR1 LGHNA and CDR2 YSLEER. V lost 0 bases to trimming and J lost 4 bases; unmatched junction nucleotides: 3. The CDR3 is 17 residues long. The CDR3 loop reads CASSQDLGLAGYNEQFF. The CDR3, as DNA: TGCGCCAGCAGCCAAGATTTGGGACTAGCGGGGTACAATGAGCAGTTCTTC.

The table lists this clone with a count of one. This rearrangement joins TRBV5-5 to TRBJ2-5, with 8 bases fitting TRBD2. The germline gives CDR1 SGHKS, CDR2 YYEKEE (reference sequence). There are 15 residues in the CDR3. With V trimmed by 5 bases and J by 5 bases, 11 bases remained unmatched. The CDR3 spells CASRPREGVRETQYF. The CDR3 bases are TGTGCCAGCAGACCCCGGGAGGGGGTACGGGAGACCCAGTACTTC.

The chain carries TRBV28 and TRBJ1-5; maybe TRBD1 (6 bases). The CDR3 covers 16 residues. Between the trimmed V and J ends, which lost 8 bases and 7 bases, there was a span of 24 bases. Germline V gene data show CDR1 as MDHEN and CDR2 as SYDVKM. CDR3 coding DNA: TGTGCCAGCCAAACTTGGGGGCAGGGCGGAAGACAGCCCCAGCATTTT. Amino acid sequence: CASQTWGQGGRQPQHF.

CDR3 in amino acids: CSASPPPTGLSAKNIQYF. CDR3 in DNA: TGCAGTGCTAGTCCGCCGCCTACAGGGCTGAGTGCCAAAAACATTCAGTACTTC. The chain recombines TRBV20-1 with TRBJ2-4, with TRBD1 as a possible D gene (6 bases). This CDR3 is built from 18 residues. V dropped 3 bases and J dropped 1 base, with 22 bases sitting between them. Germline V gene lookup returns CDR1 DFQATT and CDR2 SNEGSKA (reference sequence).